A single sample gave rise to the 18 T cell receptor beta chains below, sequenced in a study of blood T cell repertoires in COVID-19. Data came from immunoSEQ multiplex PCR; TCRdb stores just in-frame clones and leaves some out. Seen here are over 30,000 clones, almost 85% observed once, and the top ten hold approximately 40%. Sequenced material: peripheral blood. Receptors originate from an elderly man with active or convalescent COVID-19.

V usage is TRBV18 and J usage is TRBJ2-2, with TRBD2 matching 10 bases. With V trimmed by 2 bases and J by 6 bases, 9 bases remained unmatched. The CDR3 sequence is 17 residues long. Germline lookup yields CDR1 KGHSH and CDR2 LQKENI. The CDR3 coding sequence is TGTGCCAGCTCACCATCACTAGCGGGATTGGGAGCCGGGGAGCTGTTTTTT. This codes for CASSPSLAGLGAGELFF.

The V gene is TRBV27, the J gene TRBJ2-1; D is possibly TRBD1 (5 bases). Trimming stripped 3 bases from V and 7 bases from J, with 10 bases between. CDR3 length equals 13 residues. CDR1 is MNHEY, CDR2 SMNVEV, per germline (reference sequence). The CDR3 DNA reads TGTGCCAGCAGTTTGATAGCAGGGAATGAGCAGTTCTTC. Amino acids: CASSLIAGNEQFF.

The genes are TRBV7-6 and TRBJ2-3, with 7 bases that match TRBD2. CDR3 size: 16 residues. CDR1 SGHVS and CDR2 FNYEAQ come from the germline V gene. The trim removed 1 base at V and 1 base at J, leaving 5 bases unmatched. The CDR3: CASSLGASGGTDTQYF. The CDR3 DNA follows: TGTGCCAGCAGCTTAGGGGCTAGCGGTGGCACAGATACGCAGTATTTT.

This chain uses TRBV5-1 with TRBJ2-7; weak D call: TRBD2 (5 bases). The germline CDR1 and CDR2 sequences are SGHRS and YFSETQ. Trimming left V 0 bases short and J 5 bases short, with 12 bases between. The CDR3 loop spans 14 amino acids. The CDR3 sequence: CASSLAPRRDEQYF. Here the CDR3 DNA reads TGCGCCAGCAGCTTGGCCCCTAGGCGGGACGAGCAGTACTTC. The whole variable domain, filled in from reference TRBV5-1 and TRBJ2-7, reads KAGVTQTPRYLIKTRGQQVTLSCSPISGHRSVSWYQQTPGQGLQFLFEYFSETQRNKGNFPGRFSGRQFSNSRSEMNVSTLELGDSALYLCASSLAPRRDEQYFGPGTRLTVT.

The chain recombines TRBV5-4 with TRBJ2-3; 8 bases map to TRBD2. V lost 4 bases to trimming and J lost 4 bases; unmatched junction nucleotides: 17. CDR1 is SGHNT and CDR2 is YYREEE in the germline V gene (reference sequence). The CDR3 covers 18 residues. DNA of the CDR3: TGTGCCAGCAGCCCAGGTATTGGGAGCGGGAGTTTCTCAGATACGCAGTATTTT. It is translated as CASSPGIGSGSFSDTQYF.

This chain uses TRBV19 with TRBJ2-1; 8 bases match TRBD1. The CDR3 has 14 residues. The V gene end was trimmed by 8 bases and the J gene end by 5 bases; junction bases not matched to a gene: 8. Germline V gene sequence: CDR1 LNHDA, CDR2 SQIVND (reference sequence). CDR3 loop: CASSRDRINNEQFF. DNA for the CDR3: TGTGCCAGTTCCCGGGACAGGATAAACAATGAGCAGTTCTTC.

V and J are TRBV5-8 and TRBJ2-1; 11 positions match TRBD2. The CDR3 is 16 amino acids. Trimming removed 0 bases from V and 3 bases from J; junction bases left unmatched: 2. Germline V gene sequence: CDR1 SGHTS, CDR2 YDEGEE. In DNA form, the CDR3 reads TGTGCCAGCAGCTTGGGACTAGCGGGAATCTACAATGAGCAGTTCTTC. Its translation: CASSLGLAGIYNEQFF.

This sequence joins TRBV18 and TRBJ2-7, with 10 bases lining up with TRBD1. CDR3 size: 14 residues. Germline V CDR1 and CDR2: KGHSH, LQKENI. Trimming cost V 4 bases and J 2 bases; bases outside gene matches: 2. CDR3 sequence (DNA): TGTGCCAGCTCACAGGGACAGGGGACCTACGAGCAGTACTTC. Its protein product is CASSQGQGTYEQYF.

V usage is TRBV4-1 and J usage is TRBJ2-2; the D is unclear. Germline CDR1 and CDR2: MGHRA and YSYEKL. With 0 bases removed from V and 5 bases from J, the gap between germline ends came to 7 bases. The CDR3 runs to 14 residues. CDR3 sequence reads: CASSQDAITGELFF. The CDR3 bases are TGCGCCAGCAGCCAAGATGCGATTACCGGGGAGCTGTTTTTT.

The chain couples TRBV5-1 to TRBJ1-4; D might be TRBD1 (5 bases). The CDR3 runs 15 residues. With 2 bases removed from V and 6 bases from J, the gap between germline ends came to 14 bases. Per germline, CDR1 SGHRS and CDR2 YFSETQ. Here the CDR3 reads CASSFGEGSDEKLFF. For the CDR3, the DNA is TGCGCCAGCAGCTTTGGGGAGGGGTCGGATGAAAAACTGTTTTTT. The whole variable domain, remainder taken from reference TRBV5-1 and TRBJ1-4, is KAGVTQTPRYLIKTRGQQVTLSCSPISGHRSVSWYQQTPGQGLQFLFEYFSETQRNKGNFPGRFSGRQFSNSRSEMNVSTLELGDSALYLCASSFGEGSDEKLFFGSGTQLSVL.

This clone was found once. This chain uses TRBV7-8 with TRBJ1-4; D ambiguous. The CDR3 has 11 residues. V was shortened by 5 bases and J by 8 bases, with 6 bases between the two germline ends. Germline loops: CDR1 SGHVS, CDR2 FQNEAQ. The CDR3 reads CASSPGEKLFF. The CDR3 DNA reads as TGTGCCAGCAGCCCGGGGGAAAAACTGTTTTTT.

This clone occurred once. The chain has TRBV27 and TRBJ2-1; 8 bases match TRBD1. Germline trimming cut 6 bases from V and 2 bases from J; bases unmatched to any gene: 6. The V gene's germline CDR1 is MNHEY and CDR2 SMNVEV (reference sequence). The CDR3 covers 15 residues. CDR3 in DNA: TGTGCCAGCAGCCTGGACAGGGATACCTACAATGAGCAGTTCTTC. This codes for CASSLDRDTYNEQFF.

The chain joins TRBV20-1 to TRBJ2-7; D unresolved. V gave up 2 bases and J gave up 4 bases, with 6 bases separating them. The CDR3 is made up of 11 amino acids. Germline V gives CDR1 DFQATT, CDR2 SNEGSKA (reference sequence). The CDR3 sequence is CSARLLYEQYF. CDR3 bases: TGCAGTGCTAGACTGCTATACGAGCAGTACTTC.

V is TRBV19 and J is TRBJ2-1; D may be TRBD2 (5 bases). V lost 5 bases and J lost 3, with 11 bases in between. CDR1 is LNHDA and CDR2 is SQIVND in the germline V gene (reference sequence). This CDR3 has 14 amino acids. For the CDR3, the DNA is TGTGCCAGTAGTGTCTCCGGGATCTACAATGAGCAGTTCTTC. As protein: CASSVSGIYNEQFF.

This chain uses TRBV6-4 with TRBJ2-7, with D tentatively TRBD2 (6 bases). Deletions cut 7 bases from V and 3 bases from J, with 16 bases between. The CDR3 sequence is 14 residues long. The V gene's germline CDR1 is MRHNA and CDR2 SNTAGT. This chain's CDR3 is CASTGSPLNYEQYF. The CDR3, as DNA: TGTGCCAGCACCGGGAGTCCTCTAAACTACGAGCAGTACTTC.

By its share, this clone is medium-sized. This sequence joins TRBV4-3 and TRBJ2-6; 7 bases match TRBD2. The CDR3 length is 17 residues. Trimming at V came to 1 base and at J to 2 bases, leaving 5 bases not matched to a gene. Germline CDR1 reads LGHNA; CDR2 reads YSLEER. In DNA form, the CDR3 reads TGCGCCAGCAGCCAAGTTGGGGGAGGGACTGGGGCCAACGTCCTGACTTTC. Translation: CASSQVGGGTGANVLTF.

J is TRBJ2-1 and V is TRBV28; 7 nucleotides match TRBD2. The CDR3 sequence is 15 residues long. Germline V lookup: CDR1 MDHEN, CDR2 SYDVKM. The V segment lost 3 bases and the J segment 1 base; nucleotides outside the gene matches: 3. Written as DNA, the CDR3 is TGTGCCAGCAGTTTCCTAGCGGAGTCCTACAATGAGCAGTTCTTC. This encodes CASSFLAESYNEQFF.

The chain is built from TRBV19 and TRBJ2-2; maybe TRBD2 (5 bases). The CDR3 contains 14 residues. Trimming shortened V by 3 bases and J by 1 base, and 6 bases separated the two germline ends. Germline values: CDR1 LNHDA, CDR2 SQIVND (reference sequence). CDR3 residues: CASSMGRNTGELFF. As DNA, the CDR3 is TGTGCCAGTAGTATGGGGAGGAACACCGGGGAGCTGTTTTTT.